This T cell receptor beta chain was obtained from a study of T cell clonality in common variable immunodeficiency. Findings and limits, study-wide: In common variable immunodeficiency, TCR beta chains reportedly carried fewer deletions and N-nucleotide insertions.

CVID meant reduced serum IgG, IgA and/or IgM plus specific antibody deficiency. Caucasian heritage predominated among both patients and controls. Repertoires were generated with immunoSEQ multiplex PCR, while TCRdb's copy carries only in-frame clones and drops some. The sample gives roughly 5,000 clones, none seen only once, and the top ten clones hold approximately 15%. This clone has more than one count but fewer than ten. Its antigen is as yet unknown. The CDR3 goes on 3 residues after the read ends, and that part is filled in from the germline J gene. V was clipped by 6 bases and J by 7 bases; unmatched bases: 4. This CDR3 has 13 residues. Germline CDR1 and CDR2: MNHEY and SVGEGT.

Specimen: peripheral blood mononuclear cells. This receptor was taken from a human donor with common variable immunodeficiency. V and J are TRBV6-2 or TRBV6-3 and TRBJ1-5; 9 bases map to TRBD1. The covered CDR3 bases are TGTGCCAGCAGCACCGACAGGGGGCAGCCC. It specifies CASSTDRGQP. The complete CDR3 reads CASSTDRGQPQHF.